This T cell receptor beta chain was observed in a study of long-term antiretroviral therapy in people with HIV. A v3.0 immunoSEQ assay was performed at survey level. The protocol was immunoSEQ multiplex PCR, while the TCRdb copy is restricted to in-frame clones and leaves out a portion. The table records around 28,000 clones, around 84% of them present only once. A remark on this clone: The antigen remains unidentified.

Every one of the participants with HIV received treatment in the United States. Cryopreserved PBMC samples of roughly 0.95-10 million cells were used for DNA extraction. Germline-derived CDR1 and CDR2 are SGHTA and FQGNSA. Trimming stripped 6 bases from V and 2 bases from J, with 14 bases between. CDR3 size: 14 residues. Study observations and caveats: Subsequent to ART, diversity was augmented yet persisted below that of transplant donor controls.

Sequenced material: unsorted PBMCs, taken 0.8 years after starting antiretroviral therapy. The source of this sequence is a woman aged 25 to 39 with HIV. The rearrangement joins TRBV7-2 to TRBJ2-7; D tentatively reads TRBD1 or TRBD2 (5 bases each). The CDR3 DNA sequence: TGTGCCAGCAGGTCTACGGGGCTGACCTACGAGCAGTACTTC. Encoded protein: CASRSTGLTYEQYF.